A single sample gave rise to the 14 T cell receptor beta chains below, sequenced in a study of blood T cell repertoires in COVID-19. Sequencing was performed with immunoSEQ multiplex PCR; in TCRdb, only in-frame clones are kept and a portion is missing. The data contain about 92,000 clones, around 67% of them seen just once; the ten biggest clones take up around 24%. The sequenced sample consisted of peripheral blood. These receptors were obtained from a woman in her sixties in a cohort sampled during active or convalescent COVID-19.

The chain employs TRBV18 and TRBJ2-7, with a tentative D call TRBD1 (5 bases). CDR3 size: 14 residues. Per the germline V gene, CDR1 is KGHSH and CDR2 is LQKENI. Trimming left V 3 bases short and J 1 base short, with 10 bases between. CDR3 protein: CASSPTDTSYEQYF. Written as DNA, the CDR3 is TGTGCCAGCTCACCGACGGACACATCCTACGAGCAGTACTTC.

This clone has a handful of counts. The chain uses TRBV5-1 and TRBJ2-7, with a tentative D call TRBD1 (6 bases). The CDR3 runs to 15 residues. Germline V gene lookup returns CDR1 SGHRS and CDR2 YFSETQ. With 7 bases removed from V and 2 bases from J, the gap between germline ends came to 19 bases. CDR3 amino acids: CASQNPDRPAYEQYF. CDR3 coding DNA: TGCGCCAGCCAGAATCCCGACAGGCCCGCCTACGAGCAGTACTTC.

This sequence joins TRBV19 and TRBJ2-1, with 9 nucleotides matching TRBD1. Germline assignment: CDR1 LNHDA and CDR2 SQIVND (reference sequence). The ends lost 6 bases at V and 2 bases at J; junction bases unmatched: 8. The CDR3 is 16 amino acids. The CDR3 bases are TGTGCCAGTAGCAGACAAACAGGGGGCCCCTACAATGAGCAGTTCTTC. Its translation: CASSRQTGGPYNEQFF.

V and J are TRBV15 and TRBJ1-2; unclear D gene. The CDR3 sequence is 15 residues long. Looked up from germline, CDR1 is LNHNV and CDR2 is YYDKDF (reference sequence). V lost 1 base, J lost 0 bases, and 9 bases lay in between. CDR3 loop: CATSRVAAANYGYTF. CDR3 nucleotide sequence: TGTGCCACCAGCAGAGTGGCCGCTGCTAACTATGGCTACACCTTC.

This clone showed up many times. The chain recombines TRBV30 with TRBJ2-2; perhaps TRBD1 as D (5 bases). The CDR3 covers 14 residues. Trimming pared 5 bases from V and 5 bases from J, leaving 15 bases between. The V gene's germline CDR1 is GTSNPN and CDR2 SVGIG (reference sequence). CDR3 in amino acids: CAWSWQGGTGELFF. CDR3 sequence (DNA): TGTGCCTGGTCCTGGCAGGGTGGAACCGGGGAGCTGTTTTTT.

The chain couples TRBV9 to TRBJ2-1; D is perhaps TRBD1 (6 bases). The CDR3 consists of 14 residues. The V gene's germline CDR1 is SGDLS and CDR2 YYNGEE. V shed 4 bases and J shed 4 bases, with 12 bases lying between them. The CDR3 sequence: CASSFRTVYNEQFF. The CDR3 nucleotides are TGTGCCAGCAGCTTTAGGACAGTTTACAATGAGCAGTTCTTC.

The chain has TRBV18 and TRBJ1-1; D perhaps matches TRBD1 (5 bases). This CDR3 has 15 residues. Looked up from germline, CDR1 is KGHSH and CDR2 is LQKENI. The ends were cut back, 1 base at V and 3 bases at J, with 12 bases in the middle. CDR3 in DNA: TGTGCCAGCTCACCACGGCAGGGAGGGGACACTGAAGCTTTCTTT. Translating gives CASSPRQGGDTEAFF.

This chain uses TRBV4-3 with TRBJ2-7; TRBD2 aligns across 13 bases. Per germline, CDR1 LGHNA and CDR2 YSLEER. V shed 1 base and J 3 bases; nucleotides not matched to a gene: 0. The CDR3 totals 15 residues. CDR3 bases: TGCGCCAGCAGCCAAGGGACTAGCGGGGGCTACGAGCAGTACTTC. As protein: CASSQGTSGGYEQYF.

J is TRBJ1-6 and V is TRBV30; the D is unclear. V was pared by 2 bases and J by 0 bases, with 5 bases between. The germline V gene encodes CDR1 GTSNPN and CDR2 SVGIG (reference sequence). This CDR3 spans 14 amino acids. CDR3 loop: CAWSLSSYNSPLHF. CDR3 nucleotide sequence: TGTGCCTGGAGTCTGAGCTCCTATAATTCACCCCTCCACTTT.

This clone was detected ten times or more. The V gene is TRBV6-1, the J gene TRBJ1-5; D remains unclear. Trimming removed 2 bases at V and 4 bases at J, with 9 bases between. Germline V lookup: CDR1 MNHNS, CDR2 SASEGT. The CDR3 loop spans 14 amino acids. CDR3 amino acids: CASSESQRNQPQHF. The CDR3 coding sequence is TGTGCCAGCAGTGAATCCCAGAGGAATCAGCCCCAGCATTTT.

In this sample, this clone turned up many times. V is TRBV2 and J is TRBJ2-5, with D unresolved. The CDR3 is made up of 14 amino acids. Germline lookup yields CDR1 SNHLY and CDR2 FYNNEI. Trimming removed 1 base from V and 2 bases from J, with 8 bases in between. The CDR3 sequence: CASSEVNGQETQYF. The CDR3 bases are TGTGCCAGCAGTGAAGTGAACGGGCAAGAGACCCAGTACTTC.

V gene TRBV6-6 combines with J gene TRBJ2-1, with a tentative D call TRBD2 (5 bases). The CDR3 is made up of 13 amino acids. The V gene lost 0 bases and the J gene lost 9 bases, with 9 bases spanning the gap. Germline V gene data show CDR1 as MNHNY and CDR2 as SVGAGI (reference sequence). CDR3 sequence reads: CASSYSAGFEQFF. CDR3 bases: TGTGCCAGCAGTTACTCGGCGGGTTTTGAGCAGTTCTTC.

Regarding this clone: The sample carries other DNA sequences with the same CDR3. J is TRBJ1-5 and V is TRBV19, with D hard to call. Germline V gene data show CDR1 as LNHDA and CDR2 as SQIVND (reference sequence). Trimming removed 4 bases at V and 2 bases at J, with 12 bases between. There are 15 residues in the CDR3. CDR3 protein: CASSTGSGGNQPQHF. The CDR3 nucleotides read TGTGCCAGTAGTACCGGGAGCGGTGGCAATCAGCCCCAGCATTTT.

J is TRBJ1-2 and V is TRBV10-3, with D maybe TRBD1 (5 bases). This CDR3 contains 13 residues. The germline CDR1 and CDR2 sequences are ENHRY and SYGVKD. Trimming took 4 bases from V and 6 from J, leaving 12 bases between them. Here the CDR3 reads CAISVGVSDGYTF. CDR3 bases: TGTGCCATCAGTGTAGGGGTTTCGGATGGCTACACCTTC.